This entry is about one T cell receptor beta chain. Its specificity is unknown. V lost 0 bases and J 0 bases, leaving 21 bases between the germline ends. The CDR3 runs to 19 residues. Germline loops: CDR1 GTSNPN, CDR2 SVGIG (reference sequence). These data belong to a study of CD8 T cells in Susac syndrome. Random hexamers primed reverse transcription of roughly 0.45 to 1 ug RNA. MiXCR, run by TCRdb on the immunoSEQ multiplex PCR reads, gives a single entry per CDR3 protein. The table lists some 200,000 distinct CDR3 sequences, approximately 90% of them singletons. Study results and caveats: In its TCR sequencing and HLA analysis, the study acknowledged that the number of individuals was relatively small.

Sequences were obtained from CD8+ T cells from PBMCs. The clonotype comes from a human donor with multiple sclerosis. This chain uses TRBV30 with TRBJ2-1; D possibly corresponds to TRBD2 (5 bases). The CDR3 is CAWSVLDGPGETSYNEQFF. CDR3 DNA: TGTGCCTGGAGTGTACTAGATGGACCCGGGGAGACCTCCTACAATGAGCAGTTCTTC.